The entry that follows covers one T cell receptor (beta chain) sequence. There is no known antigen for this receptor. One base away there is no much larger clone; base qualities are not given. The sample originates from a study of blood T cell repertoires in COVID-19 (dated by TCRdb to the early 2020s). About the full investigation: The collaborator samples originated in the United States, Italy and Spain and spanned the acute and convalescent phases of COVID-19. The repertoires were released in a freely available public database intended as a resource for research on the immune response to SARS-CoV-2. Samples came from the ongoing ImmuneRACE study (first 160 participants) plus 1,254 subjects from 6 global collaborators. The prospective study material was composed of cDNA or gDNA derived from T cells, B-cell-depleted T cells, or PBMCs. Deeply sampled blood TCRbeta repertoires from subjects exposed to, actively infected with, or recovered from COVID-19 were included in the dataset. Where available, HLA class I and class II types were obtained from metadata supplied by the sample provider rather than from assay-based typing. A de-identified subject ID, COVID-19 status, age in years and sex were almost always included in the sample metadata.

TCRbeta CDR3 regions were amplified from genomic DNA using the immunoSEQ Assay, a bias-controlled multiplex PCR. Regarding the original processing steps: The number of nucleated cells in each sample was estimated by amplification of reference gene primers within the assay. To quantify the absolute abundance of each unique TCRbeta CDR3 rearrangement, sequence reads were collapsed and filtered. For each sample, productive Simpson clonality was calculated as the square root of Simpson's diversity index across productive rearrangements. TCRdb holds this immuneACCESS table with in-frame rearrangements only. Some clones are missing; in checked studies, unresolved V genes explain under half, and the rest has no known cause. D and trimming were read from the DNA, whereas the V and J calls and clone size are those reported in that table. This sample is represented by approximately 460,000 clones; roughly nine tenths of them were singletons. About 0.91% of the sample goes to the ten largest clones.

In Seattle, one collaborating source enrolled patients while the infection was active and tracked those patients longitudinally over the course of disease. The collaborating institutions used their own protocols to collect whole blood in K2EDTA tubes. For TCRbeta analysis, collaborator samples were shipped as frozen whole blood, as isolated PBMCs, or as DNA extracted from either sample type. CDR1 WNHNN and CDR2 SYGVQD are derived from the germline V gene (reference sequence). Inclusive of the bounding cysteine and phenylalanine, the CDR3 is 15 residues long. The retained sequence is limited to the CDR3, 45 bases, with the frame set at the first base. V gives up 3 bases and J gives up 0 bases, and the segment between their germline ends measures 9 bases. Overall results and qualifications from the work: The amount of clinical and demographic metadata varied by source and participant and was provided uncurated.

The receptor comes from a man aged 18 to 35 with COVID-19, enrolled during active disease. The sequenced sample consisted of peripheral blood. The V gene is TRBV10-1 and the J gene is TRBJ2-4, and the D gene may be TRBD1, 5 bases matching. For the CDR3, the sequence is CASSDWTLAKNIQYF. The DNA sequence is TGCGCCAGCAGTGACTGGACACTAGCCAAAAACATTCAGTACTTC.